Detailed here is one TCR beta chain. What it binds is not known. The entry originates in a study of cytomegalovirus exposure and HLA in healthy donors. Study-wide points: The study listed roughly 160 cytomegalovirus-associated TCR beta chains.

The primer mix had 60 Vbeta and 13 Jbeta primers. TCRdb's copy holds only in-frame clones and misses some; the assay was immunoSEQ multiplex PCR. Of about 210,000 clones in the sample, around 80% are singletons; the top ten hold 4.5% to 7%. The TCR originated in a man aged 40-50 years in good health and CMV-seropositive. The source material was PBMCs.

The DNA of the CDR3 is TGTGCCAGCAGTTTTCCACGATGGGAGACGAACACCGGGGAGCTGTTTTTT. This encodes CASSFPRWETNTGELFF. The chain uses TRBV2 and TRBJ2-2; maybe TRBD2 (5 bases). Trimming shortened V by 5 bases and J by 0 bases, and 16 bases separated the two germline ends. From germline, CDR1 is SNHLY and CDR2 FYNNEI. This CDR3 contains 17 residues.